This paragraph reports one T cell receptor (beta chain). The target antigen is unknown. In the PCR, 60 Vbeta and 13 Jbeta primers were used. Data came from immunoSEQ multiplex PCR; TCRdb stores just in-frame clones and leaves some out. This sample has some 150,000 clones, with about 79% found just once. This record comes from a study of cytomegalovirus exposure and HLA in healthy donors. Study results and limitations: Reports indicated that the classifier achieved high specificity and sensitivity in diagnosing cytomegalovirus status. Rare TCR sequences dominated, though some public TCRs recurred in many donors. About 87% or about 30% of the time was how often most TCR beta V segments were productive, according to an earlier analysis.

The origin of this receptor is a woman in her thirties in good health and CMV-seronegative. The sequencing input was PBMCs.

CDR3 DNA: TGTGCCAGCAGTGAAAGAGGGTGGGGGCCCTACGAGCAGTACTTC. It specifies CASSERGWGPYEQYF. The rearrangement uses TRBV6-1 and TRBJ2-7; D is perhaps TRBD1 (6 bases). The CDR3 loop spans 15 amino acids. Germline CDR1 MNHNS, CDR2 SASEGT. V lost 2 bases, J lost 2 bases, and 13 bases lay in between.